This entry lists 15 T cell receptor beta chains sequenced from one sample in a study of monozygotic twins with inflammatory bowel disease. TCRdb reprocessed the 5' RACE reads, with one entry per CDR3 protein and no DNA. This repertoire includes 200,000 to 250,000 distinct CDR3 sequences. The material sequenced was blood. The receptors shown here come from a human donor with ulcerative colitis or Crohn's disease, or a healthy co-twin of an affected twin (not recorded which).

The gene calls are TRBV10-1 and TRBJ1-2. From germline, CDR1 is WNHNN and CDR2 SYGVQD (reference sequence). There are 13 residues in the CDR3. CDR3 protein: CASSERPIGGYTF.

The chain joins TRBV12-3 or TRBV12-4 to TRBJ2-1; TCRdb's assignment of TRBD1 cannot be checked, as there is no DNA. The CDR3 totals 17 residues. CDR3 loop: CASSSRGGHGHYNEQFF.

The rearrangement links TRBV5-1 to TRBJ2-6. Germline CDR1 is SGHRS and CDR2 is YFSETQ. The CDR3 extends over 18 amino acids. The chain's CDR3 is CASSLTPDRASGANVLTF.

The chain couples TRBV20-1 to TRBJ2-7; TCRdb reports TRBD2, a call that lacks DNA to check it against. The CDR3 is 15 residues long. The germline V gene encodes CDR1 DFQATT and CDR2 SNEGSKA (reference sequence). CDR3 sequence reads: CSAKWVGRGRNEQYF.

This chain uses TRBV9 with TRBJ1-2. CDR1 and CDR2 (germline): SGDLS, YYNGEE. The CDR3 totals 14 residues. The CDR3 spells CASSVGINSYGYTF.

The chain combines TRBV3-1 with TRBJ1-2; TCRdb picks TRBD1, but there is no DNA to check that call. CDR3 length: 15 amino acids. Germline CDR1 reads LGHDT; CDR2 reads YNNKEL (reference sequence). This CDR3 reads CASSRQVGTNYGYTF.

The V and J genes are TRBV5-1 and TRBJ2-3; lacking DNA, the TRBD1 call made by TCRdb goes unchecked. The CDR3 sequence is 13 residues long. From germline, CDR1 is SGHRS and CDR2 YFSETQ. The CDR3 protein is CASRARGADTQYF.

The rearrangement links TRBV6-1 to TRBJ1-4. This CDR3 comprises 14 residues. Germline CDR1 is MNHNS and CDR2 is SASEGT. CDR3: CASSRGNGVEKLFF.

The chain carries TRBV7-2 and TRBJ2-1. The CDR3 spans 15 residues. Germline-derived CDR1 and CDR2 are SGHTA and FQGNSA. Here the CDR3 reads CASSLNRSSYNEQFF.

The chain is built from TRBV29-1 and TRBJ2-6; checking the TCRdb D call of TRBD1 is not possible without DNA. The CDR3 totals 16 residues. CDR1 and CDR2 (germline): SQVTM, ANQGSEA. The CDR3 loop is CSAARDTDSGANVLTF.

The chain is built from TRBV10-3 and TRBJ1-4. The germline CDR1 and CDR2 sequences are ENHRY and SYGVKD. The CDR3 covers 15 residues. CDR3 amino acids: CATRLSGSANEKLFF.

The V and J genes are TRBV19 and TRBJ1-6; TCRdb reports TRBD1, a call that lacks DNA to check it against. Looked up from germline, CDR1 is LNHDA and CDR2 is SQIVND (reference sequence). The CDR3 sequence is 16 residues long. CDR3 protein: CASSIETHRDNSPLHF.

CDR3 residues: CSVVQGARETQYF. The genes are TRBV29-1 and TRBJ2-5; TCRdb gives TRBD1 as the D gene, but with no DNA this cannot be confirmed. The CDR3 totals 13 residues. Germline V lookup: CDR1 SQVTM, CDR2 ANQGSEA.

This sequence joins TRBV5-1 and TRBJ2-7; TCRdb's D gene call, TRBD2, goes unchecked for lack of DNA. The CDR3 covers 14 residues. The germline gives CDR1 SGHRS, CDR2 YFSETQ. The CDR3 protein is CASSFGDGQYEQYF. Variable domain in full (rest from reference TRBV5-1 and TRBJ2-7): KAGVTQTPRYLIKTRGQQVTLSCSPISGHRSVSWYQQTPGQGLQFLFEYFSETQRNKGNFPGRFSGRQFSNSRSEMNVSTLELGDSALYLCASSFGDGQYEQYFGPGTRLTVT.

The CDR3 spells CASSLEGLAGGREQFF. The V gene is TRBV5-1, the J gene TRBJ2-1; TCRdb selects TRBD2, and the lack of DNA leaves this call unchecked. The CDR3 sequence is 16 residues long. In germline, CDR1 is SGHRS, CDR2 YFSETQ.